This T cell receptor beta chain stems from a study of blood T cell repertoires in COVID-19. In the study overall: Researchers got acute and convalescent COVID-19 samples from the United States, Italy and Spain.

The V end was cut by 0 bases, the J end by 1 base, with 7 bases between. The CDR3 has 15 residues. CDR1 and CDR2 (germline): LGHNA, YNFKEQ. Seattle enrolled patients during active infection and tracked them longitudinally. Repertoires were generated with immunoSEQ multiplex PCR, while TCRdb's copy carries only in-frame clones and drops some. Found here are over 200,000 clones, about 87% of them singletons; the top ten hold 2% to 3%. This TCR came from a man aged 25 to 40 with COVID-19, enrolled during active disease. Material: peripheral blood. The rearrangement links TRBV4-2 to TRBJ2-1; tentatively, D is TRBD1 (5 bases). The DNA for the CDR3 is TGTGCCAGCAGCCAAGATGACAGATCCTACAATGAGCAGTTCTTC. Translated: CASSQDDRSYNEQFF.